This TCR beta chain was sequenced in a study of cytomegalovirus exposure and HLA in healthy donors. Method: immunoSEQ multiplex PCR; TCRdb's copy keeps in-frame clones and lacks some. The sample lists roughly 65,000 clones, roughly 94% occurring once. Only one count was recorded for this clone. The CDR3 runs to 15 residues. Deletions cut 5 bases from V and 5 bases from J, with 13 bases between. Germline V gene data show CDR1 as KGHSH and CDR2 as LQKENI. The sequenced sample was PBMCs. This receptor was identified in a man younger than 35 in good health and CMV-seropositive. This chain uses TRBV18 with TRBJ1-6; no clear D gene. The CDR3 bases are TGTGCCAGCTCAGTGGCACAGAAGGATAATTCACCCCTCCACTTT. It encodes CASSVAQKDNSPLHF.